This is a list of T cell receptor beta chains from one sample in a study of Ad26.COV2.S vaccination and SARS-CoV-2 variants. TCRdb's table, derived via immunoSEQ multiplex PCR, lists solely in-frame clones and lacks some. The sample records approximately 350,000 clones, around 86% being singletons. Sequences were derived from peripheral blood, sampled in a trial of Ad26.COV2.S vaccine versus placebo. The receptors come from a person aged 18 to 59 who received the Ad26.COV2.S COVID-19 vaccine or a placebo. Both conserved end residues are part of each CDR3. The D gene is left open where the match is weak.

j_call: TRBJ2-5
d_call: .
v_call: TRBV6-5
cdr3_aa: CASSYTPGRETQYF
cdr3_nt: TGTGCCAGCAGTTACACACCAGGGAGGGAGACCCAGTACTTC

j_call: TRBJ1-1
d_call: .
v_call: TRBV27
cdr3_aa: CASSQTLRLDLNTEAFF
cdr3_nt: TGTGCCAGCAGTCAAACCCTCCGGCTGGACCTGAACACTGAAGCTTTCTTT

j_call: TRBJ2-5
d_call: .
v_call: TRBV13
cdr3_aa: CASSPRQQETQYF
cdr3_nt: TGTGCCAGCAGCCCAAGACAGCAAGAGACCCAGTACTTC

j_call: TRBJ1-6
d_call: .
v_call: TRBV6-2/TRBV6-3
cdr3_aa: CASSFRGHSPLHF
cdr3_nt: TGTGCCAGCAGTTTCAGGGGTCATTCACCCCTCCACTTT

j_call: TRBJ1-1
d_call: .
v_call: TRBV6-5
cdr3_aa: CASSYPGSGEAFF
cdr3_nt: TGTGCCAGCAGTTACCCAGGATCGGGAGAAGCTTTCTTT

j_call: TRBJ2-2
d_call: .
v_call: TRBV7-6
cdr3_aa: CASSTAGPRAGELFF
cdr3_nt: TGTGCCAGCAGTACCGCAGGGCCCCGCGCCGGGGAGCTGTTTTTT

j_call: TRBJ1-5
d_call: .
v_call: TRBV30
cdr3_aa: CAWSAGQGNQPQHF
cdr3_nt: TGTGCCTGGAGCGCAGGGCAGGGCAATCAGCCCCAGCATTTT

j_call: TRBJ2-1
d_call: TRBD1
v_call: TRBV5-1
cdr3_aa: CASSPRQGEDEQFF
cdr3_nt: TGCGCCAGCAGCCCCCGACAGGGTGAGGATGAGCAGTTCTTC

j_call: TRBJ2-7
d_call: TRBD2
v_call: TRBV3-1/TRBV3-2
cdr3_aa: CASSQGLAGAYEQYF
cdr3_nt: TGTGCCAGCAGCCAAGGGCTAGCGGGGGCCTACGAGCAGTACTTC

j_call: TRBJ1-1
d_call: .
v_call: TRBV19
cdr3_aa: CASSPGEVTEAFF
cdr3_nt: TGTGCCAGTAGTCCAGGGGAGGTCACTGAAGCTTTCTTT

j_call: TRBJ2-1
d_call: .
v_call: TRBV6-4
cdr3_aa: CASSPGPSGWNEQFF
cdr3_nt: TGTGCCAGCAGTCCCGGCCCGAGCGGCTGGAATGAGCAGTTCTTC

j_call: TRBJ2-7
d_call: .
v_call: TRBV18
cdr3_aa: CASSPKWGGLYEQYF
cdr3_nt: TGTGCCAGCTCACCAAAATGGGGGGGCCTCTACGAGCAGTACTTC